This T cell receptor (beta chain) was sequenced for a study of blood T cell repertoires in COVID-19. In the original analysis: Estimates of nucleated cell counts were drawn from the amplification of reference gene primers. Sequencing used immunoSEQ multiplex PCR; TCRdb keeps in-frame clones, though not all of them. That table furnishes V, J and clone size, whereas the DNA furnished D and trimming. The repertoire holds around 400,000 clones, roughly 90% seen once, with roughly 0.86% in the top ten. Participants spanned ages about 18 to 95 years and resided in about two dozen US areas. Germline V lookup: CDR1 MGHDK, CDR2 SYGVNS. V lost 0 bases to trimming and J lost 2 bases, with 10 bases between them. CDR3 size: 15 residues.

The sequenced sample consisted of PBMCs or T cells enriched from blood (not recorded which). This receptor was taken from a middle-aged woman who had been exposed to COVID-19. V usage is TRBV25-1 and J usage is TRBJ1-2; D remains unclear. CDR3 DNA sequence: TGTGCCAGCAGTGAATATGGCACCAGAAACTATGGCTACACCTTC. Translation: CASSEYGTRNYGYTF.